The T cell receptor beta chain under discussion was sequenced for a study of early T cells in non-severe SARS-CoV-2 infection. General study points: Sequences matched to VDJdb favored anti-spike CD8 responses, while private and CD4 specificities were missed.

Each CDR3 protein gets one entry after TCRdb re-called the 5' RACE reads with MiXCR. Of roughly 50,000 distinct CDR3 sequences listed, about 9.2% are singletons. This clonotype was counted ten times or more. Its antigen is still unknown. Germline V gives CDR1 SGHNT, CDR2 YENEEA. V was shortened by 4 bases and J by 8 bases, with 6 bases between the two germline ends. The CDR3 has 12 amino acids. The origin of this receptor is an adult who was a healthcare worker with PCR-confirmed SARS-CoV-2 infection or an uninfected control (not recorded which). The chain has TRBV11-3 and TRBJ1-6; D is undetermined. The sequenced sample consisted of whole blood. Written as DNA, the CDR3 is TGTGCCAGCAGCTCAAATGATTCACCCCTCCACTTT. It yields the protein CASSSNDSPLHF.